The 18 T cell receptor beta chains below all came from one sample that was sequenced in a study of blood T cell repertoires in COVID-19 (dated by TCRdb to the early 2020s). Libraries were built with the immunoSEQ multiplex PCR assay. Imported from immuneACCESS, the table was reduced by TCRdb to in-frame sequences with V and J called. These copies leave out some clones; in studies compared against another copy, an unresolved V gene accounts for under half, and the cause of the remainder is not known. Present in this sample are 150,000 or so clones, about 90% of which were seen just once. Roughly 0.54% of the sample is held by the ten biggest clonotypes. Input material: peripheral blood. The receptors here all came from a man aged 50 to 60 with acute or convalescent COVID-19.

This clone was counted once. The chain recombines TRBV7-2 with TRBJ2-2, with 9 bases aligning to TRBD1. With V trimmed by 5 bases and J by 6 bases, 10 bases remained unmatched. The CDR3 is made up of 16 amino acids. Germline V lookup: CDR1 SGHTA, CDR2 FQGNSA. The CDR3 protein is CASSPGQGRHPGELFF. The CDR3, as DNA: TGTGCCAGCAGCCCGGGACAGGGAAGACACCCCGGGGAGCTGTTTTTT.

The DNA for the CDR3 is TGTGCCAGCAGCTTAGGGGCTAGCGGGAGAGTTGAGCAGTACTTC. Its translation: CASSLGASGRVEQYF. The chain links TRBV7-2 to TRBJ2-7; TRBD2 agrees at 10 bases. This CDR3 contains 15 residues. The germline V gene encodes CDR1 SGHTA and CDR2 FQGNSA. The ends lost 1 base at V and 7 bases at J; junction bases unmatched: 7.

The genes are TRBV3-1 (or the pseudogene TRBV3-2) and TRBJ1-5; D is unresolved. Germline V gives CDR1 LGHDT, CDR2 YNNKEL (reference sequence). V lost 4 bases, J lost 2 bases, and 9 bases lay in between. The CDR3 runs 14 residues. This CDR3 reads CASSPSGGNQPQHF. CDR3 nucleotide sequence: TGTGCCAGCAGCCCGTCCGGGGGCAATCAGCCCCAGCATTTT.

DNA for the CDR3: TGTGCCAGCAGCCAAGTGGGGGGGCCTGAAAAACTGTTTTTT. Its translation is CASSQVGGPEKLFF. The chain employs TRBV3-1 (or the pseudogene TRBV3-2) and TRBJ1-4; a possible D gene is TRBD1 (6 bases). Germline V gene lookup returns CDR1 LGHDT and CDR2 YNNKEL (reference sequence). The germline V and J ends were trimmed by 1 base and 7 bases, with 10 bases remaining between them. The CDR3 contains 14 residues.

The rearrangement joins TRBV20-1 to TRBJ1-1; the D is unclear. The CDR3 is made up of 11 amino acids. In germline, CDR1 is DFQATT, CDR2 SNEGSKA (reference sequence). V was trimmed by 2 bases and J by 8 bases, leaving 9 bases between them. DNA for the CDR3: TGCAGTGCTAGATCCCGACTAGAAGCTTTCTTT. This sequence encodes CSARSRLEAFF.

On this clone: Other DNA sequences from this sample encode an identical CDR3 as well. The V and J genes are TRBV6-5 and TRBJ1-1; D gene ambiguous. This CDR3 comprises 14 residues. V gave up 2 bases and J gave up 1 base, with 8 bases separating them. CDR1 is MNHEY, CDR2 SVGAGI, per germline. For the CDR3, the DNA is TGTGCCAGCAGTTACGGCAGCGGGAACACTGAAGCTTTCTTT. It codes for CASSYGSGNTEAFF.

The chain carries TRBV6-5 and TRBJ1-6; D is perhaps TRBD1 (5 bases). The CDR3 is made up of 12 amino acids. Germline V gene data show CDR1 as MNHEY and CDR2 as SVGAGI. V was cut by 10 bases and J by 8 bases, with 12 bases left in between. This CDR3 is CATRGGDSPLHF. DNA of the CDR3: TGTGCCACCCGGGGGGGGGATTCACCCCTCCACTTT.

The chain combines TRBV7-8 with TRBJ2-2; TRBD1 matches at 7 bases. Germline V gene sequence: CDR1 SGHVS, CDR2 FQNEAQ. The CDR3 is made up of 16 amino acids. V gave up 7 bases and J gave up 2 bases; unmatched junction bases: 10. The CDR3 region has the DNA TGTGCCAGCACCCTATACCAGGGGGTCAACACCGGGGAGCTGTTTTTT. Translating gives CASTLYQGVNTGELFF.

In its sample, this clone was seen a few times. This rearrangement joins TRBV19 to TRBJ1-2; 8 nucleotides match TRBD1. Germline CDR1 and CDR2: LNHDA and SQIVND (reference sequence). The CDR3 is made up of 17 amino acids. Trimming removed 5 bases from V and 7 bases from J; junction bases left unmatched: 18. CDR3 amino acids: CASSHAPGQGNLGGYTF. CDR3 coding DNA: TGTGCCAGTAGTCATGCCCCCGGACAGGGAAATCTCGGTGGCTACACCTTC.

This chain links TRBV18 with TRBJ1-1, with 8 nucleotides matching TRBD1. The CDR3 sequence is 16 residues long. The germline V gene encodes CDR1 KGHSH and CDR2 LQKENI. After removal of 2 bases from V and 0 bases from J, the junction contained 5 bases not matched to a gene. CDR3 in amino acids: CASSPGVDRVNTEAFF. The CDR3 DNA sequence: TGTGCCAGCTCACCAGGGGTGGACAGGGTGAACACTGAAGCTTTCTTT.

V is TRBV7-2 and J is TRBJ2-7; 11 bases map to TRBD2. V lost 5 bases, J lost 5 bases, and 8 bases stayed unmatched. Germline CDR1 reads SGHTA; CDR2 reads FQGNSA. The CDR3 runs to 15 residues. The CDR3 region has the DNA TGTGCCAGCAGCGCGGCCCCTAGCGGGAGGAACGAGCAGTACTTC. It codes for CASSAAPSGRNEQYF.

This chain joins TRBV5-1 and TRBJ1-1, with 10 bases that match TRBD1. Germline values: CDR1 SGHRS, CDR2 YFSETQ. The CDR3 runs to 16 residues. With 0 bases clipped from V and 3 bases from J, the junction kept 5 bases outside the gene matches. Here the CDR3 reads CASSLGQGAIDTEAFF. The CDR3 region has the DNA TGCGCCAGCAGCTTGGGACAGGGGGCTATAGACACTGAAGCTTTCTTT.

The CDR3 nucleotides are TGTGCCAGCAGAAAGGGACAGGGAAGCTATGGCTACACCTTC. It yields the protein CASRKGQGSYGYTF. The chain joins TRBV28 to TRBJ1-2; 9 nucleotides line up with TRBD1. CDR1 is MDHEN, CDR2 SYDVKM, per germline. The V and J ends lost 6 bases and 4 bases, in that order; junction bases with no gene match: 6. This CDR3 contains 14 residues.

This chain connects TRBV28 to TRBJ1-4; 8 nucleotides match TRBD1. Per the germline V gene, CDR1 is MDHEN and CDR2 is SYDVKM. The CDR3 has 15 residues. The trim removed 6 bases at V and 5 bases at J, leaving 8 bases unmatched. CDR3 region: CASRYGTGGNEKLFF. In nucleotides, the CDR3 is TGTGCCAGCAGATATGGGACAGGAGGAAATGAAAAACTGTTTTTT. Full variable domain (remainder filled in from reference TRBV28 and TRBJ1-4): DVKVTQSSRYLVKRTGEKVFLECVQDMDHENMFWYRQDPGLGLRLIYFSYDVKMKEKGDIPEGYSVSREKKERFSLILESASTNQTSMYLCASRYGTGGNEKLFFGSGTQLSVL.

The chain uses TRBV7-6 and TRBJ1-1; 7 bases line up with TRBD1. CDR3 size: 16 residues. The junction had 6 bases not matched to a gene; V was cut back by 2 bases and J by 0 bases. Germline V CDR1 and CDR2: SGHVS, FNYEAQ. CDR3 protein: CASSLRAGGLNTEAFF. The CDR3 region has the DNA TGTGCCAGCAGCTTAAGGGCAGGGGGGTTGAACACTGAAGCTTTCTTT.

This clone appeared a single time. The chain links TRBV18 to TRBJ2-5, with 7 bases identical to TRBD1. Germline V CDR1 and CDR2: KGHSH, LQKENI. The CDR3 totals 13 residues. V shed 3 bases, J shed 4 bases, and the junction held 2 bases outside the gene matches. The CDR3 coding sequence is TGTGCCAGCTCACCGGGACAGCGAGAGACCCAGTACTTC. Its protein is CASSPGQRETQYF.

The chain joins TRBV10-3 to TRBJ2-1, with 8 nucleotides matching TRBD2. The trim removed 3 bases at V and 1 base at J, leaving 5 bases unmatched. The CDR3 is 16 amino acids. Germline CDR1 ENHRY, CDR2 SYGVKD. CDR3 residues: CAISDRRGESYNEQFF. The CDR3 bases are TGTGCCATCAGTGATCGGCGGGGGGAATCCTACAATGAGCAGTTCTTC.

The V and J genes are TRBV7-9 and TRBJ2-3; 12 bases agree with TRBD2. Germline-derived CDR1 and CDR2 are SEHNR and FQNEAQ (reference sequence). CDR3 length: 17 amino acids. The V and J ends lost 1 base and 4 bases, in that order; junction bases with no gene match: 6. The CDR3 here is CASSLETSGGVADTQYF. The CDR3 nucleotides read TGTGCCAGCAGCTTAGAGACTAGCGGGGGTGTGGCAGATACGCAGTATTTT.